The 10 T cell receptor beta chains below all came from one sample that was sequenced in a study of shared clonotypes between healthy human individuals. CD45RO negativity and positive selection for CCR7 defined naive CD8 cells, a population that excluded terminally differentiated effector memory CD45RA+ cells. Some clones are missing from TCRdb's copy, which holds only in-frame ones; the method was immunoSEQ multiplex PCR. The table lists nearly 2 million clones, about 95% of them singletons, with roughly 1% in the top ten. Sequences were obtained from naive CD8+ T cells sorted from blood. Source of these receptors: a man between 18 and 29 years old in good health.

This chain links TRBV23-1 with TRBJ1-5; D perhaps matches TRBD1 (5 bases). TRBV23-1 is marked as an open reading frame, function uncertain. The V end was cut by 3 bases, the J end by 0 bases, with 9 bases between. The CDR3 sequence is 15 residues long. CDR3 sequence reads: CASSHPTDSNQPQHF. In nucleotides, the CDR3 is TGCGCCAGCAGTCACCCGACAGATAGCAATCAGCCCCAGCATTTT.

This sequence joins TRBV19 and TRBJ1-1; D gene uncertain. Trimming left V 1 base short and J 3 bases short, with 6 bases between. This CDR3 spans 13 amino acids. The V gene's germline CDR1 is LNHDA and CDR2 SQIVND (reference sequence). CDR3 loop: CASSIGVYTEAFF. In DNA form, the CDR3 reads TGTGCCAGTAGTATAGGGGTTTACACTGAAGCTTTCTTT. Full variable domain (remainder filled in from reference TRBV19 and TRBJ1-1): DGGITQSPKYLFRKEGQNVTLSCEQNLNHDAMYWYRQDPGQGLRLIYYSQIVNDFQKGDIAEGYSVSREKKESFPLTVTSAQKNPTAFYLCASSIGVYTEAFFGQGTRLTVV.

The chain combines TRBV4-3 with TRBJ1-1; D is undetermined. V lost 4 bases and J lost 5, with 11 bases in between. Per germline, CDR1 LGHNA and CDR2 YSLEER. This CDR3 region has 13 residues. As DNA, the CDR3 is TGCGCCAGCAGCCTTCGGACGGGTACTGAAGCTTTCTTT. Protein sequence: CASSLRTGTEAFF.

This clone was seen just once. This sequence joins TRBV4-1 and TRBJ1-1; D may be TRBD1 (5 bases). The CDR3 consists of 15 residues. V was cut by 2 bases and J by 7 bases, with 17 bases left in between. Germline lookup yields CDR1 MGHRA and CDR2 YSYEKL. The CDR3 nucleotides read TGCGCCAGCAGCCAACACCGAGCGGGGGTTAATGAAGCTTTCTTT. This translates into CASSQHRAGVNEAFF.

A word on this clone: At the DNA level, this CDR3 is encoded by other sequences in the same sample as well. The chain is built from TRBV4-3 and TRBJ2-7; no definite D call. Trimming pared 0 bases from V and 0 bases from J, leaving 6 bases between. CDR1 and CDR2 (germline): LGHNA, YSLEER. The CDR3 has 14 amino acids. Here the CDR3 reads CASSQDRYSYEQYF. The CDR3 DNA reads TGCGCCAGCAGCCAAGACAGGTACTCCTACGAGCAGTACTTC.

The chain links TRBV11-2 to TRBJ1-6; D is possibly TRBD1 (6 bases). The CDR3 runs to 16 residues. Germline V gene sequence: CDR1 SGHAT, CDR2 FQNNGV. With 6 bases removed from V and 7 bases from J, the gap between germline ends came to 19 bases. CDR3 sequence: CASRVGTQVRNSPLHF. CDR3 coding DNA: TGTGCCAGCAGGGTCGGGACACAGGTCCGAAATTCACCCCTCCACTTT.

V and J are TRBV10-1 and TRBJ2-7, with D hard to call. V was trimmed by 2 bases and J by 6 bases, leaving 11 bases between them. Germline loops: CDR1 WNHNN, CDR2 SYGVQD (reference sequence). This CDR3 contains 13 residues. The CDR3 DNA is TGCGCCAGCAGTGAGGTAGCTAGTTCCGAGCAGTACTTC. Amino acids: CASSEVASSEQYF.

The chain combines TRBV29-1 with TRBJ2-7, with TRBD1 identical over 7 bases. The V segment lost 6 bases and the J segment 1 base; nucleotides outside the gene matches: 6. CDR3 length: 13 amino acids. Germline values: CDR1 SQVTM, CDR2 ANQGSEA. The CDR3 is CSVPRQGSYEQYF. DNA of the CDR3: TGCAGCGTCCCCCGACAGGGATCCTACGAGCAGTACTTC.

As concerns this clone: Other DNA sequences of this sample code for an identical CDR3. The J gene is TRBJ2-7, the V gene TRBV19, with TRBD2 as a possible D gene (6 bases). The germline gives CDR1 LNHDA, CDR2 SQIVND (reference sequence). Trimming shortened V by 5 bases and J by 3 bases, and 11 bases separated the two germline ends. The CDR3 totals 13 residues. CDR3 sequence reads: CASSPGVGYEQYF. Here the CDR3 DNA reads TGTGCCAGTAGTCCGGGAGTGGGCTACGAGCAGTACTTC.

This chain joins TRBV1 and TRBJ1-4; the table names TRBD1, a call not compared with the DNA. TRBV1 is a pseudogene locus. The CDR3 extends over 16 amino acids. The CDR3 region has the DNA TGCACCAGCAGCCAAGATCACGAGACAGCAAATGAAAAACTGTTTTTT. This gives the protein CTSSQDHETANEKLFF.